What follows describes a single TCR beta chain. This clone appeared once. Its binding antigen is unknown. No base qualities exist here, and no much larger clone lies one base off it. The data were taken from a study of OX40 agonist ivuxolimab in advanced cancers. With regard to the full study: Ivuxolimab was a fully human IgG2 agonistic monoclonal antibody targeting the costimulatory receptor OX40 (CD134). Intravenous ivuxolimab was administered to patients every 2 weeks at six dose levels: 0.01, 0.1, 0.3, 1.5, 3 and 10 mg/kg. Of the 50 to 55 dose-escalation patients, hepatocellular carcinoma was present in 19, melanoma in roughly 15, renal cell carcinoma in 9 and head and neck cancer in 9. In the dose-escalation cohort, 82.7% of patients were male, and the mean age was roughly 60 years, with a range of about 20 to 79. Prior anti-PD-1, anti-PD-L1 or anti-CTLA-4 therapy was permitted, and 35% to 40% of dose-escalation patients had received checkpoint inhibitors. Three dose-escalation patients achieved partial responses, one with hepatocellular carcinoma and two with cutaneous melanoma. The purpose of peripheral TCRbeta sequencing was to test whether ivuxolimab changed TCR sequence diversity and led to clonal T-cell expansion. The monotherapy dose-escalation portion (N of about 49 patients) of the phase I ivuxolimab trial is reported in the paper. Points the paper makes about the study in general: Antigen specificity was not determined for the clonally expanded peripheral T cells. Low levels of normalized T-cell clonal expansion were also seen in some nonresponding patients. At doses of 0.1 to 3.0 mg/kg, clonal expansion of both CD4+ and CD8+ blood T cells was observed from baseline to week 6. After ivuxolimab, more expanded clones were found on average in CD8+ T cells than in CD4+ T cells. In the 0.1-3.0 mg/kg groups, partial responders had among the lowest normalized peripheral clonal expansion, particularly in CD8+ T cells.

Patients with autoimmune disease history or receiving systemic immunosuppression were excluded from the trial. In every dose cohort, peripheral blood was drawn for TCR sequencing at baseline, cycle 4 day 1, and cycle 7 day 1. The samples were drawn from a first-in-human, open-label, multicenter phase I dose-escalation trial of ivuxolimab. The trial enrolled adults with locally advanced or metastatic head and neck squamous cell, hepatocellular, melanoma or renal cell carcinoma. Before TCR sequencing, CD4+ T cells and CD8+ T cells were sorted from peripheral blood as separate populations. For sequencing of the TCRbeta CDR3 region, genomic DNA was extracted from the sorted cells. The immunoSEQ Assay was used for sequencing of TCRbeta CDR3 regions. TCRdb took over this immuneACCESS table, retaining in-frame rearrangements with V and J assigned. Such tables are incomplete; in checked studies, under half of the missing clones stem from an unresolved V gene, and the remainder is unexplained. A total of some 91,000 clones appear in this sample, around 87% of them only once. The ten most abundant clones make up 3.5% to 5.5% of the sample.

CDR1 MNHNY and CDR2 SVGAGI were looked up in the germline V gene (reference sequence). V is pared back by 7 bases and J by 0 bases, with 13 bases lying between the germline termini. From its cysteine to its phenylalanine, the CDR3 spans 15 amino acids. The only DNA kept is the CDR3, 45 bases in frame from the first base. The sequence joins TRBV6-6 to TRBJ1-3, with the D gene not clear enough to name. The sequence was collected from an adult with an advanced solid tumor such as melanoma, head and neck, liver or kidney cancer. Material: CD4+ or CD8+ T cells sorted from blood, obtained in a trial of the OX40 agonist ivuxolimab. In nucleotides, the sequence is TGTGCCAGCATCGCAGACGTATCCTCTGGAAACACCATATATTTT. It translates to CASIADVSSGNTIYF.